One and the same sample provided the 21 T cell receptor beta chains below, sequenced in a study of OX40 agonist ivuxolimab in advanced cancers. Assay used: immunoSEQ multiplex PCR; TCRdb lists only in-frame clones, some missing. The sample holds around 38,000 clones; 65% to 90% are singletons and the top ten take about 12%. Sequenced material: CD4+ or CD8+ T cells sorted from blood, taken in a trial of the OX40 agonist ivuxolimab. Receptor source: an adult with an advanced solid tumor such as melanoma, head and neck, liver or kidney cancer.

The chain uses TRBV16 and TRBJ2-7; possibly TRBD2 for D (5 bases). V gave up 4 bases and J gave up 12 bases, with 19 bases separating them. The CDR3 loop spans 13 amino acids. Germline loops: CDR1 KGHSY, CDR2 FQNENV. The CDR3 loop is CASSPVRGIEVYF. In DNA, the CDR3 is TGTGCCAGCAGCCCGGTCCGGGGAATCGAGGTGTACTTC.

The chain combines TRBV4-1 with TRBJ1-4; D remains unclear. The CDR3 is made up of 16 amino acids. V was shortened by 1 base and J by 0 bases, with 9 bases between the two germline ends. Germline V gene lookup returns CDR1 MGHRA and CDR2 YSYEKL. The CDR3 region is CASSQGRVATNEKLFF. Written as DNA, the CDR3 is TGCGCCAGCAGCCAAGGACGGGTTGCAACTAATGAAAAACTGTTTTTT.

The chain is built from TRBV5-6 and TRBJ2-7, with 11 bases fitting TRBD2. Trimming cost V 2 bases and J 2 bases; bases outside gene matches: 12. This CDR3 has 18 residues. The germline V gene has CDR1 SGHDT and CDR2 YYEEEE. The CDR3 coding sequence is TGTGCCAGCAGCTTTAAGACTAGCGGGATCGGAAGGACCTACGAGCAGTACTTC. As protein: CASSFKTSGIGRTYEQYF.

The chain has TRBV5-8 and TRBJ1-1; tentative D call: TRBD1 (5 bases). The germline gives CDR1 SGHTS, CDR2 YDEGEE. The CDR3 is 16 residues long. The V end was cut by 3 bases, the J end by 0 bases, with 15 bases between. CDR3 sequence reads: CASSSRGRLMNTEAFF. The CDR3 coding sequence is TGTGCCAGCAGCTCGAGGGGCCGTCTGATGAACACTGAAGCTTTCTTT.

The J gene is TRBJ2-3, the V gene TRBV27; the D is unclear. Germline lookup yields CDR1 MNHEY and CDR2 SMNVEV (reference sequence). This CDR3 is built from 12 residues. With 3 bases removed from V and 6 bases from J, the gap between germline ends came to 7 bases. The CDR3 DNA follows: TGTGCCAGCAGTTTTCCCGGGGATACGCAGTATTTT. Encoded protein: CASSFPGDTQYF.

This clone was recorded once. The rearrangement uses TRBV7-9 and TRBJ1-4; 8 bases map to TRBD1. CDR1 and CDR2 (germline): SEHNR, FQNEAQ (reference sequence). The CDR3 covers 16 residues. With 5 bases clipped from V and 6 bases from J, the junction kept 11 bases outside the gene matches. CDR3 residues: CASSPQTGGGHEKLFF. Written as DNA, the CDR3 is TGTGCCAGCAGCCCCCAAACAGGGGGAGGTCATGAAAAACTGTTTTTT.

The genes are TRBV5-6 and TRBJ1-5; D unclear. V was pared by 4 bases and J by 4 bases, with 6 bases between. The CDR3 has 12 amino acids. Germline-derived CDR1 and CDR2 are SGHDT and YYEEEE. DNA for the CDR3: TGTGCCAGCAGCGTGGGGAATCAGCCCCAGCATTTT. As protein: CASSVGNQPQHF.

The chain links TRBV6-6 to TRBJ2-7; 10 nucleotides align to TRBD2. This CDR3 has 14 residues. V trimming: 2 bases; J trimming: 3 bases; junction bases outside the gene matches: 1. Germline V CDR1 and CDR2: MNHNY, SVGAGI (reference sequence). The CDR3 DNA sequence: TGTGCCAGCAGTTACGTAGCGGGAGGCTACGAGCAGTACTTC. It codes for CASSYVAGGYEQYF.

V usage is TRBV9 and J usage is TRBJ2-7; 10 bases align to TRBD1. The junction had 9 bases not matched to a gene; V was cut back by 4 bases and J by 2 bases. This CDR3 comprises 16 residues. Per the germline V gene, CDR1 is SGDLS and CDR2 is YYNGEE. The DNA of the CDR3 is TGTGCCAGCAGCCCGGGTCGCGGGACAGGGGCCTACGAGCAGTACTTC. Protein: CASSPGRGTGAYEQYF.

J is TRBJ2-3 and V is TRBV6-6, with TRBD2 identical over 10 bases. The CDR3 spans 15 residues. The germline V gene encodes CDR1 MNHNY and CDR2 SVGAGI (reference sequence). V lost 3 bases and J lost 6; bases outside the gene matches: 6. The CDR3 here is CASSYIAGGRDTQYF. CDR3 DNA sequence: TGTGCCAGCAGTTATATAGCGGGGGGAAGGGATACGCAGTATTTT.

J is TRBJ2-7 and V is TRBV7-2; 7 bases map to TRBD1. The germline CDR1 and CDR2 sequences are SGHTA and FQGNSA. With V trimmed by 3 bases and J by 2 bases, 7 bases remained unmatched. The CDR3 sequence is 15 residues long. This chain's CDR3 is CASSFKGASPYEQYF. CDR3 nucleotide sequence: TGTGCCAGCAGCTTCAAGGGGGCCTCTCCCTACGAGCAGTACTTC. The whole variable domain, remainder taken from reference TRBV7-2 and TRBJ2-7, is GAGVSQSPSNKVTEKGKDVELRCDPISGHTALYWYRQSLGQGLEFLIYFQGNSAPDKSGLPSDRFSAERTGGSVSTLTIQRTQQEDSAVYLCASSFKGASPYEQYFGPGTRLTVT.

The rearrangement uses TRBV5-1 and TRBJ2-2, with D maybe TRBD1 (5 bases). CDR3 length: 15 amino acids. The germline CDR1 and CDR2 sequences are SGHRS and YFSETQ. V dropped 2 bases and J dropped 8 bases, with 16 bases sitting between them. This chain's CDR3 is CASSLRQGTAGELFF. DNA for the CDR3: TGCGCCAGCAGCTTACGGCAGGGTACGGCAGGGGAGCTGTTTTTT. The complete variable domain, with remaining parts taken from reference TRBV5-1 and TRBJ2-2, reads KAGVTQTPRYLIKTRGQQVTLSCSPISGHRSVSWYQQTPGQGLQFLFEYFSETQRNKGNFPGRFSGRQFSNSRSEMNVSTLELGDSALYLCASSLRQGTAGELFFGEGSRLTVL.

V gene TRBV9 combines with J gene TRBJ2-1, with D uncertain. This CDR3 region has 12 residues. Trimming pared 3 bases from V and 5 bases from J, leaving 6 bases between. CDR1 SGDLS and CDR2 YYNGEE come from the germline V gene. CDR3 DNA sequence: TGTGCCAGCAGCGCGGTCAACAATGAGCAGTTCTTC. Encoded protein: CASSAVNNEQFF.

The chain has TRBV29-1 and TRBJ2-2; no clear D gene. V lost 5 bases and J lost 6, with 4 bases in between. Looked up from germline, CDR1 is SQVTM and CDR2 is ANQGSEA. This CDR3 is built from 10 residues. DNA for the CDR3: TGCAGCGTTCGTGCCGGGGAGCTGTTTTTT. Translating it yields CSVRAGELFF.

The table lists this clone with a few counts. V and J are TRBV6-5 and TRBJ2-3; 10 bases are shared with TRBD2. CDR3 length: 14 residues. V lost 8 bases, J lost 2 bases, and 4 bases stayed unmatched. From germline, CDR1 is MNHEY and CDR2 SVGAGI. In nucleotides, the CDR3 is TGTGCCAGCGGCAGCGGGGGGGCCACAGATACGCAGTATTTT. Its translation: CASGSGGATDTQYF.

This sequence joins TRBV7-6 and TRBJ1-2, with D unresolved. The V gene's germline CDR1 is SGHVS and CDR2 FNYEAQ. The length of the CDR3 is 12 residues. V was cut by 5 bases and J by 4 bases, with 8 bases left in between. CDR3 protein: CASSLPGYGYTF. CDR3 sequence (DNA): TGTGCCAGCAGCCTCCCTGGCTATGGCTACACCTTC. Looking up the rest from reference TRBV7-6 and TRBJ1-2 gives the full variable domain: GAGVSQSPRYKVTKRGQDVALRCDPISGHVSLYWYRQALGQGPEFLTYFNYEAQQDKSGLPNDRFSAERPEGSISTLTIQRTEQRDSAMYRCASSLPGYGYTFGSGTRLTVV.

The chain couples TRBV5-5 to TRBJ2-7; D is ambiguous. V lost 5 bases and J 0 bases, leaving 6 bases between the germline ends. CDR1 SGHKS and CDR2 YYEKEE come from the germline V gene (reference sequence). There are 12 residues in the CDR3. As DNA, the CDR3 is TGTGCCAGCAGATTGAACTCCTACGAGCAGTACTTC. As protein: CASRLNSYEQYF. Together with reference TRBV5-5 and TRBJ2-7, the CDR3 gives the full variable domain: DAGVTQSPTHLIKTRGQQVTLRCSPISGHKSVSWYQQVLGQGPQFIFQYYEKEERGRGNFPDRFSARQFPNYSSELNVNALLLGDSALYLCASRLNSYEQYFGPGTRLTVT.

This chain uses TRBV11-3 with TRBJ1-1; 7 nucleotides align to TRBD1. The CDR3 runs 12 residues. The V and J ends lost 5 bases and 5 bases, in that order; junction bases with no gene match: 2. Germline V gene lookup returns CDR1 SGHNT and CDR2 YENEEA. In DNA form, the CDR3 reads TGTGCCAGCAGCCCAGGGGGGACTGAAGCTTTCTTT. It is translated as CASSPGGTEAFF.

This rearrangement joins TRBV27 to TRBJ1-2; D is ambiguous. V was pared by 0 bases and J by 7 bases, with 9 bases between. Germline-derived CDR1 and CDR2 are MNHEY and SMNVEV (reference sequence). The CDR3 covers 13 residues. CDR3 sequence: CASSLSGRRGYTF. CDR3 DNA: TGTGCCAGCAGTTTATCGGGAAGGCGTGGCTACACCTTC.

This sequence joins TRBV7-2 and TRBJ1-1; D unclear. This CDR3 is built from 10 residues. The germline CDR1 and CDR2 sequences are SGHTA and FQGNSA. The V end lost 5 bases, the J end lost 7 bases, and 5 bases lay between the germline ends. In DNA form, the CDR3 reads TGTGCCAGCAGCGCTAATGAAGCTTTCTTT. As protein: CASSANEAFF.

The chain links TRBV18 to TRBJ2-1; D is possibly TRBD2 (6 bases). From germline, CDR1 is KGHSH and CDR2 LQKENI. CDR3 size: 16 residues. V was trimmed by 3 bases and J by 6 bases, leaving 18 bases between them. CDR3 sequence: CASSPKTSSSINEQFF. In nucleotides, the CDR3 is TGTGCCAGCTCACCTAAGACTAGTTCTAGCATCAATGAGCAGTTCTTC.